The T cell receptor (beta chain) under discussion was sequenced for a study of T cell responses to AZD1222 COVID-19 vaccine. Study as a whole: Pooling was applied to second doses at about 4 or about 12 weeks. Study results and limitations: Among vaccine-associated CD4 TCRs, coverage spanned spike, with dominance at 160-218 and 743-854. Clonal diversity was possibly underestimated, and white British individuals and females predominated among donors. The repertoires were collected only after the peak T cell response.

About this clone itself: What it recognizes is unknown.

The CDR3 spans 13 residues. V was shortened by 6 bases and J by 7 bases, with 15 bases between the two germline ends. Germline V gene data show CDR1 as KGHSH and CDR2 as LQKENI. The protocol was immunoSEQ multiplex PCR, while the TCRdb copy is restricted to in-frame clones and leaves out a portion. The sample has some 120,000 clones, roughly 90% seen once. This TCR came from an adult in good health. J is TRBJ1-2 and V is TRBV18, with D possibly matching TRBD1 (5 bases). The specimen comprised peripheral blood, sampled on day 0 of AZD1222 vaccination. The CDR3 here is CASSDGTAVGYTF. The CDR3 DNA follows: TGTGCCAGCTCCGACGGGACGGCCGTTGGCTACACCTTC.